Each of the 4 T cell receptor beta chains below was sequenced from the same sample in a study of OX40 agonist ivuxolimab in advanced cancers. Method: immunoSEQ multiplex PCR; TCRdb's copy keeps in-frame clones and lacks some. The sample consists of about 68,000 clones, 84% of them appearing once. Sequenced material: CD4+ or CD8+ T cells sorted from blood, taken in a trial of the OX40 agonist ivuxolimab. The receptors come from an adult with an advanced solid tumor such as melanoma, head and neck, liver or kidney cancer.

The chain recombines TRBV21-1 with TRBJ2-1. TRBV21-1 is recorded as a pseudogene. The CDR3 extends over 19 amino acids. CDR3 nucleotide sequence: TGTGCCAGCAGCAAAGCGCGATTTAGGTGGCCCGGCTCCTACAATGAGCAGTTCTTC. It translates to CASSKARFRWPGSYNEQFF.

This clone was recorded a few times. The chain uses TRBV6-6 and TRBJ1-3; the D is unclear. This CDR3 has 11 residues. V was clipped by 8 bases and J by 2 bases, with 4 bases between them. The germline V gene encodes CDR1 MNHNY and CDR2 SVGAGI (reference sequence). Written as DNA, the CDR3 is TGTGCCAGCCGAACTGGAAACACCATATATTTT. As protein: CASRTGNTIYF.

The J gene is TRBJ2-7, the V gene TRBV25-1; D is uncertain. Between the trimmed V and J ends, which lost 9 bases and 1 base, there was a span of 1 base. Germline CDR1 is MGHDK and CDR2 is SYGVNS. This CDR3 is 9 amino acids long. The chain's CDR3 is CASSYEQYF. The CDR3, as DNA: TGTGCCAGTTCCTACGAGCAGTACTTC.

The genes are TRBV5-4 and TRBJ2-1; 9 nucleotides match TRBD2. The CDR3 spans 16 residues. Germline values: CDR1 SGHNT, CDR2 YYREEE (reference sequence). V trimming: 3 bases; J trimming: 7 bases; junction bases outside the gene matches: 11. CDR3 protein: CASSWGAGGSRNEQFF. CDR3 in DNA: TGTGCCAGCAGCTGGGGAGCGGGAGGATCCCGTAATGAGCAGTTCTTC.